The 10 T cell receptor beta chains in this list originate from one sample, sequenced in a study of T cells in Graves' hyperthyroidism and ophthalmopathy. RNA transcripts gave rise to amplified TCR beta CDR3 regions. Initially, a first-round RT-PCR of the TCR CDR3 employed the HTBI primer set. One entry per CDR3 protein, called by TCRdb with MiXCR from the multiplex PCR reads. The sample lists 730,000 or so distinct CDR3 sequences, around 20% seen once, with approximately 16% in the top ten. Material for sequencing was blood. These receptors were collected from a woman in her forties or fifties with Graves' hyperthyroidism that later progressed to Graves' ophthalmopathy.

This clonotype occurred many times. The rearrangement joins TRBV3-1 to TRBJ2-6; D remains ambiguous. Deletions cut 6 bases from V and 1 base from J, with 4 bases between. The V gene's germline CDR1 is LGHDT and CDR2 YNNKEL (reference sequence). This CDR3 is 13 amino acids long. The CDR3 reads CASRGSGANVLTF. The CDR3 coding sequence is TGTGCCAGCAGAGGGTCTGGGGCCAACGTCCTGACTTTC. The whole variable domain, filled in from reference TRBV3-1 and TRBJ2-6, reads DTAVSQTPKYLVTQMGNDKSIKCEQNLGHDTMYWYKQDSKKFLKIMFSYNNKELIINETVPNRFSPKSPDKAHLNLHINSLELGDSAVYFCASRGSGANVLTFGAGSRLTVL.

This clonotype was recorded at least ten times. The chain carries TRBV12-3 or TRBV12-4 and TRBJ1-4; 9 nucleotides match TRBD1. After removal of 1 base from V and 7 bases from J, the junction contained 4 bases not matched to a gene. The CDR3 contains 15 residues. The CDR3 DNA reads as TGTGCCAGCAGTTTAGTGGGACAGGGTAGTGAAAAACTGTTTTTT. Residues: CASSLVGQGSEKLFF.

A word on this clonotype: At one end the junction does not follow the germline gene, possibly because of a read error. V and J are TRBV12-3 or TRBV12-4 and TRBJ1-2; the D gene is possibly TRBD1 (5 bases). CDR3 length: 16 residues. CDR3 DNA sequence: TGTGCCAGCACCGCACCCCCCCGGCAGGGCAAGGAGGGCTGCACCTTC. Its protein product is CASTAPPRQGKEGCTF.

This clonotype was observed at least ten times. This chain uses TRBV7-2 with TRBJ2-5; TRBD1 is a possible D gene (6 bases). From germline, CDR1 is SGHTA and CDR2 FQGNSA. V was shortened by 1 base and J by 4 bases, with 10 bases between the two germline ends. CDR3 length equals 14 residues. The CDR3 region is CASSLDRAAETQYF. The DNA of the CDR3 is TGTGCCAGCAGCTTAGACAGGGCAGCAGAGACCCAGTACTTC.

There are many counts of this clonotype. The rearrangement links TRBV12-3 or TRBV12-4 to TRBJ2-6, with D tentatively TRBD1 (5 bases). Trimming cost V 6 bases and J 4 bases, with 16 bases left between them. The CDR3 is 16 residues long. The CDR3 is CASRQDDSLGANVLTF. The DNA of the CDR3 is TGTGCCAGCAGACAAGATGACAGCCTGGGGGCCAACGTCCTGACTTTC.

The chain has TRBV13 and TRBJ2-7, with 10 bases fitting TRBD1. In germline, CDR1 is PRHDT, CDR2 FYEKMQ (reference sequence). This CDR3 has 14 residues. Unmatched junction bases numbered 6, after V lost 5 bases and J lost 5 bases. The CDR3 DNA reads TGTGCCAGCAGCGAAGACAGGGGGCAAGACGAGCAGTACTTC. This sequence encodes CASSEDRGQDEQYF.

This clonotype came up many times. J is TRBJ2-7 and V is TRBV12-3 or TRBV12-4; D tentatively fits TRBD1 or TRBD2 (5 bases each). V was pared by 0 bases and J by 0 bases, with 12 bases between. The length of the CDR3 is 16 residues. CDR3 loop: CASSLAGWGSSYEQYF. DNA for the CDR3: TGTGCCAGCAGTTTAGCGGGGTGGGGGAGCTCCTACGAGCAGTACTTC.

Only a few counts were recorded for this clonotype. The rearrangement links TRBV7-9 to TRBJ1-2, with D hard to call. CDR1 SEHNR and CDR2 FQNEAQ come from the germline V gene (reference sequence). Trimming took off 5 bases at V and 4 bases at J, with 8 bases between the two ends. The CDR3 loop spans 12 amino acids. As DNA, the CDR3 is TGTGCCAGCAGCCAACCCACCTATGGCTACACCTTC. The encoded protein is CASSQPTYGYTF.

V gene TRBV4-2 combines with J gene TRBJ2-5; TRBD2 matches at 8 bases. The CDR3 contains 14 residues. The germline V gene encodes CDR1 LGHNA and CDR2 YNFKEQ. The V gene end was trimmed by 3 bases and the J gene end by 3 bases; junction bases not matched to a gene: 3. CDR3 DNA: TGTGCCAGCAGCCAGATCGGGGGGGAAGAGACCCAGTACTTC. Translated, it gives CASSQIGGEETQYF.

A few counts support this clonotype. V gene TRBV20-1 combines with J gene TRBJ1-5, with D perhaps TRBD1 (5 bases). V lost 2 bases and J lost 8, with 13 bases in between. The CDR3 totals 13 residues. The germline CDR1 and CDR2 sequences are DFQATT and SNEGSKA (reference sequence). CDR3 amino acids: CSARTGPTEPQHF. The CDR3 coding sequence is TGCAGTGCTAGAACGGGACCGACAGAGCCCCAGCATTTT.